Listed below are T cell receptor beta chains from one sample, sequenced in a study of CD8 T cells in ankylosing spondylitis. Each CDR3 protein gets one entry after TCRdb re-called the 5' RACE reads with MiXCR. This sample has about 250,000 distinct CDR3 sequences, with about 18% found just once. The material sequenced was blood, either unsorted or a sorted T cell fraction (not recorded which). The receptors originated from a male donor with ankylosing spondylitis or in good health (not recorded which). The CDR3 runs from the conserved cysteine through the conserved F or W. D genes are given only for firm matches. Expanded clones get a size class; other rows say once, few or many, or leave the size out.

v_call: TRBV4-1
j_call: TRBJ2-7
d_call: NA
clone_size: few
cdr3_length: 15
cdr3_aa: CASSQDMGLAYEQYF
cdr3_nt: TGCGCCAGCAGCCAAGATATGGGCTTAGCCTACGAGCAGTACTTC

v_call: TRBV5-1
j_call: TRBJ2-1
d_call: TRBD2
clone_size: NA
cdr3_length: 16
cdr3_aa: CASSSTGLGGNNEQFF
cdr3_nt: TGCGCCAGCAGCAGTACGGGACTAGGAGGGAACAATGAGCAGTTCTTC

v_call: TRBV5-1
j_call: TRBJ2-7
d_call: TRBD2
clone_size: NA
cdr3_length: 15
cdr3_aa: CASSLEPSGAYEQYF
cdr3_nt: TGCGCCAGCAGCTTGGAACCTAGCGGGGCCTACGAGCAGTACTTC

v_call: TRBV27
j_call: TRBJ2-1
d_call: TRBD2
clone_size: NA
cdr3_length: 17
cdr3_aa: CASSFFFGLAGVHEQFF
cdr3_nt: TGTGCCAGCAGTTTCTTCTTTGGACTAGCGGGAGTTCATGAGCAGTTCTTC

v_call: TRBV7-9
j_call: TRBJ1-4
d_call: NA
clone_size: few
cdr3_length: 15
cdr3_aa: CASSLEPAAIEKLFF
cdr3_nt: TGTGCCAGCAGCTTAGAACCGGCGGCGATCGAAAAACTGTTTTTT

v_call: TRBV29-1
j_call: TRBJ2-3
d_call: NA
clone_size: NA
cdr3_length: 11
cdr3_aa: CSVATTDTQYF
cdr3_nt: TGCAGCGTTGCCACGACAGATACGCAGTATTTT

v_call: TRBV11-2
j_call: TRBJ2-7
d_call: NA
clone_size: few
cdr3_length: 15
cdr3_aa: CASSLVASGQYEQYF
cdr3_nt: TGTGCCAGCAGCTTAGTTGCCAGCGGGCAATACGAGCAGTACTTC

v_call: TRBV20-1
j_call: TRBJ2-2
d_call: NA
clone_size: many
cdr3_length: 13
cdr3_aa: CSAPDIGTGELFF
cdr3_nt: TGCAGTGCTCCGGACATCGGCACCGGGGAGCTGTTTTTT

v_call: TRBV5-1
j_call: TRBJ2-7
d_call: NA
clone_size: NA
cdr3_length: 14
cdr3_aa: CASSSQVVGEEQYF
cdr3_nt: TGCGCCAGCAGCTCCCAGGTAGTCGGTGAGGAGCAGTACTTC

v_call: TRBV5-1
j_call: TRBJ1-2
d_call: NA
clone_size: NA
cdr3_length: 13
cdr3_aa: CASSGDHGDGYTF
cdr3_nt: TGCGCCAGCAGCGGGGACCACGGGGATGGCTACACCTTC

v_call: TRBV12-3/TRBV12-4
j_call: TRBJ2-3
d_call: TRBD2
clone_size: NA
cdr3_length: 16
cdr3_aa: CASSPGSGEFTDTQYF
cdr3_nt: TGTGCCAGCAGTCCCGGGAGCGGGGAGTTCACAGATACGCAGTATTTT